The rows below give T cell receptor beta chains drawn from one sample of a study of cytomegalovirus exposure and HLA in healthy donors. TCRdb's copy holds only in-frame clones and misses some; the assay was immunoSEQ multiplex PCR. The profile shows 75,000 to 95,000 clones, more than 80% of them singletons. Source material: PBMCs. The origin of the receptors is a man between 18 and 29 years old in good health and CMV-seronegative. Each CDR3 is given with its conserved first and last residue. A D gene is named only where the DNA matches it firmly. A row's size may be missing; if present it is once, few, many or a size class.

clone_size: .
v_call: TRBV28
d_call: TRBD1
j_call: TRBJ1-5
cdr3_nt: TGTGCCAGCAGTTTCGGGACAGGGAGCCAGCCCCAGCATTTT
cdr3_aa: CASSFGTGSQPQHF

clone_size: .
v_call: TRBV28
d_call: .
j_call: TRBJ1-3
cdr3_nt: TGTGCCAGCAGTCTACAGTTACCGAGCTCTGGAAACACCATATATTTT
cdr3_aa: CASSLQLPSSGNTIYF

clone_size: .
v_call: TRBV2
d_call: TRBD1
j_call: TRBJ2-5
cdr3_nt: TGTGCCAGCAGTAAAGGGACAGTCCTAGAGACCCAGTACTTC
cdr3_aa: CASSKGTVLETQYF

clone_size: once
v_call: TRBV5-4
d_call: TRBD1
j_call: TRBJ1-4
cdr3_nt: TGTGCCAGCAGCCCGAATCCAGGGGGCGTTGATGAAAAACTGTTTTTT
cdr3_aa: CASSPNPGGVDEKLFF

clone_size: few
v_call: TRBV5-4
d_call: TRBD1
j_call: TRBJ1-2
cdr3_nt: TGTGCCAGCCTTGGGGGCGGGACAGATCAGGATGGCTACACCTTC
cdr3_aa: CASLGGGTDQDGYTF

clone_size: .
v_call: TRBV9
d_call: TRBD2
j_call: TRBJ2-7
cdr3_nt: TGTGCCAGCAGCACCGGACTAGCGGGGACCTACGAGCAGTACTTC
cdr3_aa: CASSTGLAGTYEQYF

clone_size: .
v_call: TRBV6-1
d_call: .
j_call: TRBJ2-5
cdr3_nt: TGTGCCAGCAGTACCCAGGGGCTTGGGGAGACCCAGTACTTC
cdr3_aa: CASSTQGLGETQYF

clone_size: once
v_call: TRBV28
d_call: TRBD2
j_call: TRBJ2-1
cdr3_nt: TGTGCCAGCAGTTCGGGACTAGCGGCTTACAATGAGCAGTTCTTC
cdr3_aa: CASSSGLAAYNEQFF

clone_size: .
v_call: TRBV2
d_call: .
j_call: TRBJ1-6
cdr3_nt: TGTGCCAGCAGCCCCGGGGGGATGTCGGATTCACCCCTCCACTTT
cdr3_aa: CASSPGGMSDSPLHF

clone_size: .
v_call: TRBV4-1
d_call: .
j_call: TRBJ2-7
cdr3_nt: TGCGCCAGCAGCCAAGTTGTGGACACTTCCTACGAGCAGTACTTC
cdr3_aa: CASSQVVDTSYEQYF

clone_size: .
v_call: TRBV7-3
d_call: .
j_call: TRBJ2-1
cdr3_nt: TGTGCCAGCAGGGTCGGGGGCTCCTACAATGAGCAGTTCTTC
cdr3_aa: CASRVGGSYNEQFF

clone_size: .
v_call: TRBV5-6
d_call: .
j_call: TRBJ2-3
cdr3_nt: TGTGCCAGCAGGCGAGCAGGGCCAGATACGCAGTATTTT
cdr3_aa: CASRRAGPDTQYF

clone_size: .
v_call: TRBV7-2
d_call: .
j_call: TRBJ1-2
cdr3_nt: TGTGCCAGCAGCTTCGACAGGACCGGGGGCTACACCTTC
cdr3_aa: CASSFDRTGGYTF

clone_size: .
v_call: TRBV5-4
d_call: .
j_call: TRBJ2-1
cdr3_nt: TGTGCCAGCAGCTCGACTGAACTCAATGAGCAGTTCTTC
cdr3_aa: CASSSTELNEQFF

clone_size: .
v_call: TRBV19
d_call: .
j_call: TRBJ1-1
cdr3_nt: TGTGCCAGTAGTATAGCGAAGGGGTCTGAAGCTTTCTTT
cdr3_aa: CASSIAKGSEAFF

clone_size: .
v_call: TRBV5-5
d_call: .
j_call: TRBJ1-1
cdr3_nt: TGTGCCAGCAGCTTGGTATACAGAGCAAATGAAGCTTTCTTT
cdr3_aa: CASSLVYRANEAFF

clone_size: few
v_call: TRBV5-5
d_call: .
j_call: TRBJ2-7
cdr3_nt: TGTGCCAGCAGCTTGAATTCCCGGACAGGCGGAGCGGGCTACTACGAGCAGTACTTC
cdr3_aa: CASSLNSRTGGAGYYEQYF

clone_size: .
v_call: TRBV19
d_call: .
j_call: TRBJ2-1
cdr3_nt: TGTGCCAGTAGTATCTCGACCCCGGGGAATGAGCAGTTCTTC
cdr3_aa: CASSISTPGNEQFF

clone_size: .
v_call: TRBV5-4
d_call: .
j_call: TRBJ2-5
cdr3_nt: TGTGCCAGCAGCCCCCCCAGGGTTGAGACCCAGTACTTC
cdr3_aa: CASSPPRVETQYF

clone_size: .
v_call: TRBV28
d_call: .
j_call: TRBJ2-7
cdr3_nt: TGTGCCAGCAGTCTACGTAACCGAATCTACGAGCAGTACTTC
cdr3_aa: CASSLRNRIYEQYF

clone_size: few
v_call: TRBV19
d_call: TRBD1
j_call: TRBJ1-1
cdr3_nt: TGTGCCAGTAGTATTGGGGACAGGCTAAACACTGAAGCTTTCTTT
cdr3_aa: CASSIGDRLNTEAFF

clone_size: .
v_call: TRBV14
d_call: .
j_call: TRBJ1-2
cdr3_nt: TGTGCCAGCAGCCAAGATATGTGGAGTGGCTACACCTTC
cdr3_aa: CASSQDMWSGYTF

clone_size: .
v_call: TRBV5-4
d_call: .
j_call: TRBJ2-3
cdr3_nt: TGTGCCAGCAGCTCCGGAGGCCTCACAGATACGCAGTATTTT
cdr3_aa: CASSSGGLTDTQYF

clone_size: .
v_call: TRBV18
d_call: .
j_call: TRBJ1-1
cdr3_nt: TGTGCCAGCTCCCTCGGAACAGTGAACACTGAAGCTTTCTTT
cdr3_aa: CASSLGTVNTEAFF

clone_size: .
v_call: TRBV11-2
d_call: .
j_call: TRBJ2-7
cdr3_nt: TGTGCCAGCAGCTTACCTGGGTGGGCTACCTACGAGCAGTACTTC
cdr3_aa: CASSLPGWATYEQYF

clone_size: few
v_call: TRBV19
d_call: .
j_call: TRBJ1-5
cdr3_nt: TGTGCCAGTAGTACTCCACAGGGAATGCCCCAGCATTTT
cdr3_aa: CASSTPQGMPQHF

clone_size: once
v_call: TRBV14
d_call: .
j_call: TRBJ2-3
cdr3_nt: TGTGCCAGCAGCCAAGTAGGGGCCAATACGCAGTATTTT
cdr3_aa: CASSQVGANTQYF

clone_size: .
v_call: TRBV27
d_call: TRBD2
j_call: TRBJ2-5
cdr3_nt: TGTGCCAGCAGTTCTCTGCCTAGCGGGTTTCAAGAGACCCAGTACTTC
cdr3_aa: CASSSLPSGFQETQYF

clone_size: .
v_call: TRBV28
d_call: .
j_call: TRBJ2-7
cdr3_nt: TGTGCCAGCAGCAAACCGAGGGGGTTCCGCGCCTACGAGCAGTACTTC
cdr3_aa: CASSKPRGFRAYEQYF

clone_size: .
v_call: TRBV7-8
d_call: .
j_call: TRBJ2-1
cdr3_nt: TGTGCCAGCAGCGTCAGACAGGGACTTGGTAATGAGCAGTTCTTC
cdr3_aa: CASSVRQGLGNEQFF

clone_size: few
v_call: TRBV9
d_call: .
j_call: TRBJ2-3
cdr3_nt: TGTGCCAGCAGCCCCCCCCAAGGGTGGGGGAGGGATACGCAGTATTTT
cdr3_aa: CASSPPQGWGRDTQYF

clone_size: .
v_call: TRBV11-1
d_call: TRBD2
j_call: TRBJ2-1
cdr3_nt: TGTGCCAGCAGCGCAGGACTAGCGGCATGGGAGCAGTTCTTC
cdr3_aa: CASSAGLAAWEQFF

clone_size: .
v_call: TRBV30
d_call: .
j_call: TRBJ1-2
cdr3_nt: TGTGCCTGGAATCCTCTCCGTAACTATGGCTACACCTTC
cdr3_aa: CAWNPLRNYGYTF

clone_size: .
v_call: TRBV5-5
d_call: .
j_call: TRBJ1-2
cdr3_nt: TGTGCCAGCGGCCCGGACGGGCTTTCAATCCGGGGGGGCTACACCTTC
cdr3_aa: CASGPDGLSIRGGYTF

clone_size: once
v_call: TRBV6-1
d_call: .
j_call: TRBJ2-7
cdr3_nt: TGTGCCAGCAGCCCTACCTCCGCCGGAGGCGAGCAGTACTTC
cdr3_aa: CASSPTSAGGEQYF

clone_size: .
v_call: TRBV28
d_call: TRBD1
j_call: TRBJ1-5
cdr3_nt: TGTGCCAGCAGTTCCGCGCAGGGGGACAATCAGCCCCAGCATTTT
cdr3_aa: CASSSAQGDNQPQHF

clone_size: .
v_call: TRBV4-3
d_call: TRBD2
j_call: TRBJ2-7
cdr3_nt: TGCGCCAGCAGCCAGACCCGCGGGAGTTGGTACGAGCAGTACTTC
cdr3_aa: CASSQTRGSWYEQYF

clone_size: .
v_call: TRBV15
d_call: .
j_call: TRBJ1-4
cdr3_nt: TGTGCCACCAGCAACAATCGACCGAGAGACAGGGAAAAACTGTTTTTT
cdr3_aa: CATSNNRPRDREKLFF

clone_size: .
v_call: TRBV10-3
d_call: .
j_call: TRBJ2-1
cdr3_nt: TGTGCCATCAGTGGAGGCGGCCTAAGCTCCTACAATGAGCAGTTCTTC
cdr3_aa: CAISGGGLSSYNEQFF

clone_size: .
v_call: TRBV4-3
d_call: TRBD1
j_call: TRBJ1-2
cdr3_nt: TGCGCCAGCAGCCCGAGCAGGACAGGGCGTCCCTATGGCTACACCTTC
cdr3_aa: CASSPSRTGRPYGYTF

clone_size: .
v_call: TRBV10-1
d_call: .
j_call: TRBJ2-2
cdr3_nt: TGCGCCAGTACTTGCGGCGGGCTGAACACCGGGGAGCTGTTTTTT
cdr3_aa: CASTCGGLNTGELFF

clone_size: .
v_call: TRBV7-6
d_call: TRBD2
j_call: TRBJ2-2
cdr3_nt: TGTGCCAGCAGCATCGGACTAGCGGGAGGGCCGGGCGGGGAGCTGTTTTTT
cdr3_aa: CASSIGLAGGPGGELFF

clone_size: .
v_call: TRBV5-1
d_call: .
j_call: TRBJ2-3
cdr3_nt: TGCGCCAGCAGCTTGTTGAGAAGCACAGATACGCAGTATTTT
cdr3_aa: CASSLLRSTDTQYF

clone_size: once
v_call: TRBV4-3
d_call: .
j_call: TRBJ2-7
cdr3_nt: TGCGCCAGCAGCCAAGAAAACAGGGACGCCTACGAGCAGTACTTC
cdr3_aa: CASSQENRDAYEQYF

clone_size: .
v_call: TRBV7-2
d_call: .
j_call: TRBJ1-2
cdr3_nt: TGTGCCAGCAGCTTCCGACAGAACTATGGCTACACCTTC
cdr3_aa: CASSFRQNYGYTF

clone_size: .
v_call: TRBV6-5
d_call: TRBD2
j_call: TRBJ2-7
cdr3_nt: TGTGCCAGCTGGGCGGGAGAGGCCTACGAGCAGTACTTC
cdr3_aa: CASWAGEAYEQYF

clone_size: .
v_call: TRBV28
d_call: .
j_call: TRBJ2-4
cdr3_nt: TGTGCCAGCAGTTTTCCAGGGCTGGGAGCCAAAAACATTCAGTACTTC
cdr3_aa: CASSFPGLGAKNIQYF

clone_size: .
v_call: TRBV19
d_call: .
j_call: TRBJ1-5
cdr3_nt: TGTGCCAGCGGGGGGGATAGCAATCAGCCCCAGCATTTT
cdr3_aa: CASGGDSNQPQHF